The 16 T cell receptor beta chains reported below all come from one sample, sequenced in a study of tumour-infiltrating T cells in Burkitt lymphoma. Method: immunoSEQ multiplex PCR; TCRdb's copy keeps in-frame clones and lacks some. The sample holds some 15,000 clones; almost 80% are singletons and the top ten take approximately 2.1%. Sequencing was carried out using tumor tissue. The receptors stem from a human donor with diffuse large B-cell lymphoma.

This chain uses TRBV10-3 with TRBJ2-7; D remains ambiguous. Germline V lookup: CDR1 ENHRY, CDR2 SYGVKD. With 6 bases removed from V and 0 bases from J, the gap between germline ends came to 9 bases. This CDR3 is 13 amino acids long. CDR3 nucleotides: TGTGCCATCAGGACTGACGGCTCCTACGAGCAGTACTTC. It encodes CAIRTDGSYEQYF.

This chain links TRBV10-3 with TRBJ1-2, with 10 bases that match TRBD1. V shed 3 bases, J shed 4 bases, and the junction held 5 bases outside the gene matches. The CDR3 has 15 amino acids. Germline CDR1 and CDR2: ENHRY and SYGVKD. Here the CDR3 reads CAISDGQGVSYGYTF. CDR3 DNA: TGTGCCATCAGTGACGGACAGGGGGTCAGCTATGGCTACACCTTC.

This sequence joins TRBV19 and TRBJ2-5; TRBD2 matches at 7 bases. Per the germline V gene, CDR1 is LNHDA and CDR2 is SQIVND (reference sequence). CDR3 length equals 14 residues. Trimming cost V 5 bases and J 4 bases; bases outside gene matches: 7. The CDR3 spells CASSAEGRGETQYF. The CDR3 region has the DNA TGTGCCAGTAGTGCCGAAGGGAGGGGAGAGACCCAGTACTTC.

Written as DNA, the CDR3 is TGCGCCAGCAGCCAAGAGATAGGCTCGATGTGGGAGACCCAGTACTTC. This gives the protein CASSQEIGSMWETQYF. V is TRBV4-1 and J is TRBJ2-5; D gene unclear. V shed 0 bases and J shed 5 bases, with 16 bases lying between them. The length of the CDR3 is 16 residues. The V gene's germline CDR1 is MGHRA and CDR2 YSYEKL.

CDR3 region: CASSLLQFMDEQYF. For the CDR3, the DNA is TGTGCCAGCAGCCTCCTCCAGTTCATGGACGAGCAGTACTTC. The genes are TRBV7-2 and TRBJ2-7, with D unclear. Between the trimmed V and J ends, which lost 5 bases and 5 bases, there was a span of 16 bases. Germline V gene sequence: CDR1 SGHTA, CDR2 FQGNSA. The CDR3 runs to 14 residues.

This clone was counted a single time. This chain links TRBV7-2 with TRBJ1-1; tentatively, D is TRBD1 (5 bases). Trimming took off 4 bases at V and 2 bases at J, with 11 bases between the two ends. The CDR3 contains 14 residues. Germline CDR1 SGHTA, CDR2 FQGNSA. The CDR3 nucleotides are TGTGCCAGCAGCTCAGGCGGGGGTAACACTGAAGCTTTCTTT. This gives the protein CASSSGGGNTEAFF.

V is TRBV18 and J is TRBJ1-5, with D unclear. The CDR3 runs to 14 residues. The V end lost 0 bases, the J end lost 7 bases, and 10 bases lay between the germline ends. The germline CDR1 and CDR2 sequences are KGHSH and LQKENI. DNA of the CDR3: TGTGCCAGCTCACCACCGGGAGTGGACCAGCCCCAGCATTTT. Its protein is CASSPPGVDQPQHF. Using reference TRBV18 and TRBJ1-5 for the parts outside the CDR3, the full variable domain is NAGVMQNPRHLVRRRGQEARLRCSPMKGHSHVYWYRQLPEEGLKFMVYLQKENIIDESGMPKERFSAEFPKEGPSILRIQQVVRGDSAAYFCASSPPGVDQPQHFGDGTRLSIL.

The V call is TRBV5-4, the J call TRBJ1-1; no definite D call. The CDR3 loop spans 15 amino acids. Germline V CDR1 and CDR2: SGHNT, YYREEE (reference sequence). V shed 0 bases and J shed 8 bases, with 17 bases lying between them. The DNA for the CDR3 is TGTGCCAGCAGCTTGGAGGTTACAGACGCCGTCGAAGCTTTCTTT. This gives the protein CASSLEVTDAVEAFF.

The chain combines TRBV7-8 with TRBJ2-2; a possible D gene is TRBD1 (6 bases). Trimming removed 5 bases from V and 7 bases from J, with 17 bases in between. Looked up from germline, CDR1 is SGHVS and CDR2 is FQNEAQ. The CDR3 loop spans 15 amino acids. CDR3 in DNA: TGTGCCAGCAGCAAACAGGGTCTTAGCTACGGGGAGCTGTTTTTT. Its translation: CASSKQGLSYGELFF.

The gene calls are TRBV7-2 and TRBJ2-7; D unresolved. The CDR3 is 15 amino acids. CDR1 is SGHTA and CDR2 is FQGNSA in the germline V gene. V lost 4 bases and J lost 2, with 15 bases in between. The CDR3 here is CASSSGSVTPYEQYF. CDR3 in DNA: TGTGCCAGCAGCTCCGGCAGCGTAACTCCCTACGAGCAGTACTTC. The full variable domain, completed using reference TRBV7-2 and TRBJ2-7, is GAGVSQSPSNKVTEKGKDVELRCDPISGHTALYWYRQSLGQGLEFLIYFQGNSAPDKSGLPSDRFSAERTGGSVSTLTIQRTQQEDSAVYLCASSSGSVTPYEQYFGPGTRLTVT.

The rearrangement joins TRBV10-3 to TRBJ2-1; 9 bases match TRBD1. The CDR3 runs 17 residues. Trimming at V came to 2 bases and at J to 4 bases, leaving 9 bases not matched to a gene. Germline V gene sequence: CDR1 ENHRY, CDR2 SYGVKD. The CDR3 reads CAISEDWPGTGYNEQFF. CDR3 in DNA: TGTGCCATCAGTGAGGATTGGCCCGGGACAGGGTACAATGAGCAGTTCTTC.

V gene TRBV27 combines with J gene TRBJ2-7; 12 positions match TRBD2. The CDR3 is 15 residues long. Trimming at V came to 7 bases and at J to 4 bases, leaving 8 bases not matched to a gene. CDR1 is MNHEY and CDR2 is SMNVEV in the germline V gene (reference sequence). Here the CDR3 reads CASKQTSGSSYEQYF. In DNA, the CDR3 is TGTGCCAGCAAACAGACTAGCGGGAGTTCTTACGAGCAGTACTTC.

This clone was detected only a few times. V is TRBV10-3 and J is TRBJ1-4, with 9 bases fitting TRBD1. This CDR3 has 15 residues. V shed 4 bases, J shed 3 bases, and the junction held 3 bases outside the gene matches. Germline assignment: CDR1 ENHRY and CDR2 SYGVKD. The CDR3 sequence is CAISAGTGSNEKLFF. As DNA, the CDR3 is TGTGCCATCAGTGCCGGGACAGGGTCTAATGAAAAACTGTTTTTT.

This clone was seen more than once but under ten times. The rearrangement links TRBV14 to TRBJ1-1, with D unclear. The V gene's germline CDR1 is SGHDN and CDR2 FVKESK. The CDR3 has 13 residues. Trimming took off 4 bases at V and 0 bases at J, with 6 bases between the two ends. CDR3 sequence: CASSRVMNTEAFF. The CDR3 DNA is TGTGCCAGCAGCCGCGTGATGAACACTGAAGCTTTCTTT.

The chain has TRBV5-6 and TRBJ2-5; D is unclear. Germline V gene sequence: CDR1 SGHDT, CDR2 YYEEEE. The V gene lost 4 bases and the J gene lost 2 bases, with 6 bases spanning the gap. The CDR3 extends over 12 amino acids. CDR3 coding DNA: TGTGCCAGCAGCCTACCACAAGAGACCCAGTACTTC. It codes for CASSLPQETQYF.

V is TRBV29-1 and J is TRBJ2-2, with D perhaps matching TRBD1 or TRBD2 (7 bases each). V was shortened by 7 bases and J by 0 bases, with 18 bases between the two germline ends. The CDR3 is made up of 16 amino acids. Germline CDR1 and CDR2: SQVTM and ANQGSEA. CDR3 DNA: TGCAGCGCCCGAGGGGGGGACAGCTCGAACACCGGGGAGCTGTTTTTT. This codes for CSARGGDSSNTGELFF.